This T cell receptor (beta chain) is from a study of cytomegalovirus exposure and HLA in healthy donors. PCR amplification relied on 60 Vbeta primers (plus 13 Jbeta primers). The data were produced by immunoSEQ multiplex PCR, yet TCRdb's version contains in-frame clones alone and is incomplete. The sample contains 100,000 or so clones, roughly 75% of which appear only once. With 2 bases removed from V and 8 bases from J, the gap between germline ends came to 13 bases. CDR3 length: 13 amino acids. Germline CDR1 reads GTSNPN; CDR2 reads SVGIG (reference sequence). This TCR derives from a male donor in good health and CMV-seropositive. J is TRBJ2-1 and V is TRBV30, with D possibly matching TRBD2 (5 bases). Sequences were obtained from PBMCs. CDR3 in amino acids: CAWSSSGGYEQFF. DNA for the CDR3: TGTGCCTGGAGTTCCAGCGGTGGCTATGAGCAGTTCTTC.